The rows below give T cell receptor beta chains drawn from one sample of a study of cytomegalovirus exposure and HLA in healthy donors. This table comes from immunoSEQ multiplex PCR, and its TCRdb copy is limited to in-frame clones, with some not included. The sample contains around 200,000 clones, 80% to 85% of which appear only once. Material: PBMCs. The receptors were gathered from a woman aged 18-29 years in good health and CMV-seropositive. Both conserved end residues are part of each CDR3. Fields, in order: V gene, D gene, clone size, CDR3 length, J gene, CDR3 protein, CDR3 DNA. A D gene is named only where the DNA matches it firmly. Expanded clones get a size class; other rows say once, few or many, or leave the size out.

V: TRBV2; D: NA; size: NA; length: 12; J: TRBJ1-2; CDR3: CASRSSNYGYTF; DNA: TGTGCCAGCCGGTCCTCAAACTATGGCTACACCTTC
V: TRBV6-1; D: NA; size: NA; length: 15; J: TRBJ1-6; CDR3: CASTEHFQHLSPLHF; DNA: TGTGCCAGCACCGAACATTTTCAACACCTTTCACCCCTCCACTTT
V: TRBV6-5; D: NA; size: NA; length: 14; J: TRBJ2-7; CDR3: CASRSGGGFYEQYF; DNA: TGTGCCAGCAGGAGCGGCGGGGGCTTTTACGAGCAGTACTTC
V: TRBV9; D: TRBD1; size: NA; length: 15; J: TRBJ2-1; CDR3: CASSAAGTGAHEQFF; DNA: TGTGCCAGCAGCGCCGCCGGGACAGGGGCCCATGAGCAGTTCTTC
V: TRBV9; D: TRBD2; size: NA; length: 15; J: TRBJ2-1; CDR3: CASSPPGGARNEQFF; DNA: TGTGCCAGCAGCCCTCCCGGGGGGGCACGGAATGAGCAGTTCTTC
V: TRBV6-4; D: NA; size: NA; length: 15; J: TRBJ2-6; CDR3: CASSAGLSGANVLTF; DNA: TGTGCCAGCAGTGCGGGACTTTCTGGGGCCAACGTCCTGACTTTC
V: TRBV5-1; D: TRBD2; size: NA; length: 14; J: TRBJ2-1; CDR3: CASSSGGGANEQFF; DNA: TGCGCCAGCAGTTCTGGCGGGGGGGCCAATGAGCAGTTCTTC
V: TRBV6-5; D: NA; size: NA; length: 15; J: TRBJ1-6; CDR3: CASSPGQNLNSPLHF; DNA: TGTGCCAGCAGTCCAGGGCAGAACCTAAATTCACCCCTCCACTTT
V: TRBV5-1; D: TRBD2; size: NA; length: 16; J: TRBJ2-5; CDR3: CASSLGASGGQETQYF; DNA: TGCGCCAGCAGCTTGGGCGCTAGCGGGGGACAAGAGACCCAGTACTTC
V: TRBV6-5; D: NA; size: NA; length: 14; J: TRBJ1-1; CDR3: CASKPSESGTEAFF; DNA: TGTGCCAGCAAGCCCTCCGAATCGGGGACTGAAGCTTTCTTT
V: TRBV5-6; D: NA; size: NA; length: 15; J: TRBJ1-1; CDR3: CASSLAVGGMPEAFF; DNA: TGTGCCAGCAGCCTGGCCGTTGGGGGCATGCCTGAAGCTTTCTTT
V: TRBV19; D: NA; size: NA; length: 15; J: TRBJ2-3; CDR3: CASSSQGTGTDTQYF; DNA: TGTGCCAGTAGTAGCCAGGGCACGGGCACAGATACGCAGTATTTT
V: TRBV11-2; D: NA; size: once; length: 14; J: TRBJ1-2; CDR3: CASSLAPQGGGYTF; DNA: TGTGCCAGCAGCTTAGCCCCCCAAGGGGGTGGCTACACCTTC
V: TRBV4-1; D: TRBD2; size: NA; length: 15; J: TRBJ2-1; CDR3: CASSQAPSGGGEQFF; DNA: TGCGCCAGCAGCCAAGCCCCTAGCGGGGGAGGAGAGCAGTTCTTC
V: TRBV4-3; D: NA; size: once; length: 15; J: TRBJ2-4; CDR3: CASSQSRLAKNIQYF; DNA: TGCGCCAGCAGCCAATCCCGACTAGCCAAAAACATTCAGTACTTC
V: TRBV11-2; D: TRBD1; size: NA; length: 17; J: TRBJ2-5; CDR3: CASSLGPTGGGRKTQYF; DNA: TGTGCCAGCAGCTTAGGGCCGACAGGGGGCGGGAGGAAGACCCAGTACTTC